The sequence of this T cell receptor (beta chain) was determined in a study of Ad26.COV2.S vaccination and SARS-CoV-2 variants. Study information: Trial arm assignment for the donor was COV1001 Ad26.COV2.S.

Some clones are missing from TCRdb's copy, which holds only in-frame ones; the method was immunoSEQ multiplex PCR. The data contain hundreds of thousands of clones, around 89% of them singletons. The V gene lost 2 bases and the J gene lost 1 base, with 11 bases spanning the gap. CDR1 LGHNA and CDR2 YSLEER come from the germline V gene. CDR3 size: 15 residues. Sample treatment: around 19 received Ad26.COV2.S at low or high dose, single or two shots; five or six received placebo; per-sample allocation not given. Sampling took place 63 days after the first vaccine or placebo injection. J is TRBJ1-1 and V is TRBV4-3, with D unresolved. This TCR derives from a person between 18 and 59 years old who received the Ad26.COV2.S COVID-19 vaccine or a placebo. The specimen was peripheral blood, collected in a trial of Ad26.COV2.S vaccine versus placebo. CDR3 sequence: CASSQSLVQNTEAFF. CDR3 sequence (DNA): TGCGCCAGCAGCCAATCCCTTGTGCAGAACACTGAAGCTTTCTTT.